A selection of T cell receptor beta chains follows, all from one sample in a study of cytomegalovirus exposure and HLA in healthy donors. TCRdb's copy holds only in-frame clones and misses some; the assay was immunoSEQ multiplex PCR. The sample carries some 40,000 clones, about two thirds recorded once. Sequencing was performed on PBMCs. The receptors were sampled from a man between 60 and 70 years old in good health and CMV-seropositive. The CDR3 runs from the conserved cysteine through the conserved F or W. Clone size is given for some rows only: seen once, a few or many times, or a class if the clone is expanded.

J	V	size	CDR3
TRBJ2-3	TRBV15	NA	CATSRDSSTDTQYF
TRBJ2-7	TRBV14	NA	CASRGTGAYYEQYF
TRBJ2-1	TRBV7-8	NA	CASSLREGPYNEQFF
TRBJ2-5	TRBV30	NA	CAWSVRETQYF
TRBJ1-1	TRBV18	once	CASSPGTGGTEAFF
TRBJ1-2	TRBV18	NA	CASSPGQVNYGYTF
TRBJ2-3	TRBV6-1	few	CASSEADRTGGTDTQYF
TRBJ2-2	TRBV6-1	NA	CASSEWGGQGRDGELFF
TRBJ2-7	TRBV7-9	few	CASSRQGGHEQYF
TRBJ1-2	TRBV10-3	NA	CAISESVGGVDYGYTF
TRBJ1-1	TRBV28	NA	CASLQGARQAFF
TRBJ2-5	TRBV14	NA	CASSLLGGGLRGTQYF
TRBJ2-3	TRBV18	NA	CASSPASGSRTDTQYF
TRBJ2-3	TRBV6-1	once	CASSEAASGMRSTDTQYF
TRBJ2-7	TRBV19	NA	CASNIQRLAGNNYEQYF
TRBJ2-5	TRBV7-2	NA	CASSPPGIRGSETQYF
TRBJ2-7	TRBV11-3	few	CASSLDQGYEQYF
TRBJ2-5	TRBV6-5	once	CASSRTGGAKTQYF
TRBJ2-7	TRBV6-6	NA	CASRNTGATYEQYF
TRBJ2-3	TRBV19	NA	CASSIWTSGSPTDTQYF
TRBJ2-2	TRBV5-8	NA	CASTRLRVGELFF
TRBJ2-1	TRBV29-1	once	CSVELTGTSGFYEQFF